This TCR beta chain was captured by sequencing in a study of Graves' ophthalmopathy and Graves' hyperthyroidism. Study-wide background: Before any treatment was given, at initial diagnosis, peripheral blood was collected.

The TCR beta CDR3 regions underwent amplification from RNA transcripts. The first-round RT-PCR employed HTBI primers together with the Qiagen OneStep RT-PCR kit. A multiplex PCR was then performed as the second round. A single record per CDR3 protein comes from TCRdb applying MiXCR to the multiplex PCR reads. The table includes roughly 500,000 distinct CDR3 sequences, around 15% detected once. This clonotype was observed at least ten times. The CDR3 is 15 residues long. Germline CDR1 and CDR2: MNHEY and SVGAGI. V trimming: 6 bases; J trimming: 1 base; junction bases outside the gene matches: 6. Diagnostic conclusions were grounded in clinical symptoms, serum thyroxine, TRAb, thyroid ultrasound and orbital computed tomography.

The sample was blood. The TCR comes from a woman aged 25-40 years with Graves' ophthalmopathy. This chain joins TRBV6-5 and TRBJ2-7; the match to TRBD1 covers 10 bases. CDR3 amino acids: CASRGRDRGSYEQYF. The CDR3 DNA sequence: TGTGCCAGCAGGGGCCGGGACAGGGGATCCTACGAGCAGTACTTC.